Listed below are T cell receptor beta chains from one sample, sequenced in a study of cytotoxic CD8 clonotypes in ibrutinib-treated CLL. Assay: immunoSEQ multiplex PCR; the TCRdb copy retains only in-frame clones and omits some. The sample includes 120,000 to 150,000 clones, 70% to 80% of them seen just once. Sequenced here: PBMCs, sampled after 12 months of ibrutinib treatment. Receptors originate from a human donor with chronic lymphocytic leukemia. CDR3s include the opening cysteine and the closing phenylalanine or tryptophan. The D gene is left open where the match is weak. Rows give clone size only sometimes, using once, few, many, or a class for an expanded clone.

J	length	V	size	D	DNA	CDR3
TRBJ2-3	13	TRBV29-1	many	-	TGCAGCGTTGCGGTTTCGGATGCAGATACGCAGTATTTT	CSVAVSDADTQYF
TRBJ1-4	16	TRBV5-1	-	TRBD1	TGCGCCAGCAGCCCTGGAACAGGGGCGGTAGATGAAAAACTGTTTTTT	CASSPGTGAVDEKLFF
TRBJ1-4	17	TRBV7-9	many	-	TGTGCCAGCAGCTTAGCGTTTGAAGGGTTGAGTAATGAAAAACTGTTTTTT	CASSLAFEGLSNEKLFF
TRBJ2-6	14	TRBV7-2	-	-	TGTGCCAGCAACGATTACTCTGGGGCCAACGTCCTGACTTTC	CASNDYSGANVLTF
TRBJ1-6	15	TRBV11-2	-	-	TGTGCCAGCAGCATCCGACAGGCCGGTAGTAAGCCCCTCCACTTT	CASSIRQAGSKPLHF
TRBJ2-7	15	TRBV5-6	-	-	TGTGCCAGCAGCTACGCCGGACCGATGGACTACGAGCAGTACTTC	CASSYAGPMDYEQYF
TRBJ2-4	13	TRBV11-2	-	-	TGTGCCAGCAGCTTAGACAGGGGAAACATTCAGTACTTC	CASSLDRGNIQYF
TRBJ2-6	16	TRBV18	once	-	TGTGCCAGCTCACCCGACGGGTGGACTGGGGCCAACGTCCTGACTTTC	CASSPDGWTGANVLTF
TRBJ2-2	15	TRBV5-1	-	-	TGCGCCAGCAGCGGCGCGGCCTATAGGTCGGGGGAGCTGTTTTTT	CASSGAAYRSGELFF
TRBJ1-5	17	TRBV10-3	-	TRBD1	TGTGCCATCAGTGAGACGGGGACAGGAGTCAGCAATCAGCCCCAGCATTTT	CAISETGTGVSNQPQHF
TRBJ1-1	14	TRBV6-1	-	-	TGTGCCAGCAGTGACTTAGGCGAGAACACTGAAGCTTTCTTT	CASSDLGENTEAFF
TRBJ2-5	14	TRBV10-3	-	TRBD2	TGTGCCAGCTCACTAGCGGGAGCTCAAGAGACCCAGTACTTC	CASSLAGAQETQYF
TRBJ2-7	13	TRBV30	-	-	TGTGCCTGGAGTGTACGACCAGGCTTTGAGCAGTACTTC	CAWSVRPGFEQYF
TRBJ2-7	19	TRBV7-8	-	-	TGTGCCAGCAGCCTGACGTATAGTACCTATGCGGTGGTGACCTACGAGCAGTACTTC	CASSLTYSTYAVVTYEQYF
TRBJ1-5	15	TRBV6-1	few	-	TGTGCCAGCACAGCCTGGCAGGGTAGCAATCAGCCCCAGCATTTT	CASTAWQGSNQPQHF
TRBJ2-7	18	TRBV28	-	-	TGTGCCAGCAGTTTATTTATCTACACGGGACGACTTTCCTACGAGCAGTACTTC	CASSLFIYTGRLSYEQYF
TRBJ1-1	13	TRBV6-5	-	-	TGTGCCAGCAGCCCTTACACGAACACTGAAGCTTTCTTT	CASSPYTNTEAFF
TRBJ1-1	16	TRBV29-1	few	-	TGCAGCGTTGCCGAACAGCCGTGGGGAGTCCGCACTGAAGCTTTCTTT	CSVAEQPWGVRTEAFF
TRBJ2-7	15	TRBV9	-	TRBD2	TGTGCCAGCAGCCTAGAAGGGACTAGCGGCTACGAGCAGTACTTC	CASSLEGTSGYEQYF
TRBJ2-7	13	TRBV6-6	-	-	TGTGCCAGCAAGGCCCAGGTAGTGAGCGAGCAGTACTTC	CASKAQVVSEQYF
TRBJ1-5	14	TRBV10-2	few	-	TGCGCCAGCAGTGAGTTCAATAGCAATCAGCCCCAGCATTTT	CASSEFNSNQPQHF
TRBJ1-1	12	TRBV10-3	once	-	TGTGCCATCAGGCGGGCGAACACTGAAGCTTTCTTT	CAIRRANTEAFF
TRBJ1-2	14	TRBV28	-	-	TGTGCCAGCACCTTTGCTGGGGGGGTATATGGCTACACCTTC	CASTFAGGVYGYTF
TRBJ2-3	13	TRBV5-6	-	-	TGTGCCAGCAGTCGCAAGACCGGGGATACGCAGTATTTT	CASSRKTGDTQYF
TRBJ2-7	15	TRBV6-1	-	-	TGTGCCAGCAGCTTCGACAACAGGGAACTGATCGAGCAGTACTTC	CASSFDNRELIEQYF
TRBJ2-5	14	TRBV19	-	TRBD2	TGTGCCAGTAACGACGGGGAGGGAGTAGAGACCCAGTACTTC	CASNDGEGVETQYF
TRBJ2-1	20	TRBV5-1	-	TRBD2	TGCGCCAGCAGCCCGCAATCGTGGCTAGCGGGCCTCAGCTCCTACAATGAGCAGTTCTTC	CASSPQSWLAGLSSYNEQFF
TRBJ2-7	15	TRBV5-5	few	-	TGTGCCAGCAGCTTGCTGGCGTCCGTTGGCTACGAGCAGTACTTC	CASSLLASVGYEQYF
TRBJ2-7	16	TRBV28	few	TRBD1	TGTGCCAGCAGTAGGCCGCTGGGACAGGGGCCCTACGAGCAGTACTTC	CASSRPLGQGPYEQYF
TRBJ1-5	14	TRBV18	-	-	TGTGCCAGCTCACCAACGGGGGAGGCTCAGCCCCAGCATTTT	CASSPTGEAQPQHF
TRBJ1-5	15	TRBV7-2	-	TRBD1	TGTGCCAGCAGCTTAGCCAGGGGGGTCAATCAGCCCCAGCATTTT	CASSLARGVNQPQHF
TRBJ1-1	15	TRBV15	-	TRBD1	TGTGCCACCAGCTCACGGACAGGGACTAGCACTGAAGCTTTCTTT	CATSSRTGTSTEAFF
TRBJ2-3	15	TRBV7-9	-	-	TGTGCCAGCAGCCTCGACGGGGGAAGCACAGATACGCAGTATTTT	CASSLDGGSTDTQYF
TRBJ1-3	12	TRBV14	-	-	TGTGCCAGCAGCCATTATGCAAACACCATATATTTT	CASSHYANTIYF
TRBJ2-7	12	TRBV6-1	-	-	TGTGCCAGCAGTCCCCCCAACTACGAGCAGTACTTC	CASSPPNYEQYF
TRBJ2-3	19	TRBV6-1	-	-	TGTGCCAGCAGTGAAGGGTACTACTTTCTCGACCGATACACAGATACGCAGTATTTT	CASSEGYYFLDRYTDTQYF
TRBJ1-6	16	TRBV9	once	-	TGTGCCAGCAGCGTAACTACCTGGTCGAAGAATTCACCCCTCCACTTT	CASSVTTWSKNSPLHF
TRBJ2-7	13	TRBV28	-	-	TGTGCCAGCAGTTCCCAAAGGAGGGGCGAGCAGTACTTC	CASSSQRRGEQYF
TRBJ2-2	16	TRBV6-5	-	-	TGTGCCAGCAGTTACTTGGGACACCCGAACACCGGGGAGCTGTTTTTT	CASSYLGHPNTGELFF
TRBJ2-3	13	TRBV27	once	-	TGTGCCAGCAGTAGGGTCCTCACAGATACGCAGTATTTT	CASSRVLTDTQYF
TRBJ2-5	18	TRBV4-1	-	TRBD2	TGCGCCAGCAGCCAATCCGTCCAGCGAGCGGGAGCTCTAGAGACCCAGTACTTC	CASSQSVQRAGALETQYF
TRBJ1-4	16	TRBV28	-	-	TGTGCCAGCAGTTTATGGCCGACAGGAGACAATGAAAAACTGTTTTTT	CASSLWPTGDNEKLFF
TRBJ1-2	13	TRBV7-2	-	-	TGTGCCAGCATGTCCTTCCTCCTGTATGGCTACACCTTC	CASMSFLLYGYTF
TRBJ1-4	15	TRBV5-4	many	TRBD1	TGTGCCAGCAGCACAAACAGGGGCATCGATGAAAAACTGTTTTTT	CASSTNRGIDEKLFF
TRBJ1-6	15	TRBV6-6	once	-	TGTGCCAGCAGACAGGGCCCCCTTTTCAATTCACCCCTCCACTTT	CASRQGPLFNSPLHF
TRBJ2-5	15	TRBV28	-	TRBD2	TGTGCCAGCAGTCCGCTAGCGGCCTCCCAAGAGACCCAGTACTTC	CASSPLAASQETQYF
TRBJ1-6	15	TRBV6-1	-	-	TGTGCCAGCATTTCTGGGAGCTCCTATAATTCACCCCTCCACTTT	CASISGSSYNSPLHF
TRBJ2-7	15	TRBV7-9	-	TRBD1	TGTGCCAGCAGCCTAGGGACAGGGGGTGTCTACGAGCAGTACTTC	CASSLGTGGVYEQYF
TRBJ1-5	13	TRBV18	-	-	TGTGCCAGCTCACCCCCGACGGATCAGCCCCAGCATTTT	CASSPPTDQPQHF
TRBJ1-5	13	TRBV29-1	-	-	TGCAGCGTGGGCGGGACCAGCAATCAGCCCCAGCATTTT	CSVGGTSNQPQHF